One T cell receptor (beta chain) is described in this entry. The sample comes from a study of blood T cell repertoires in COVID-19. Whole-study context: There were acute and convalescent COVID-19 samples, and they came from the United States, Italy and Spain.

The assay was immunoSEQ multiplex PCR, and TCRdb's table has in-frame clones only and misses some. The profile shows under 25,000 clones, 87% of them singletons. This CDR3 contains 13 residues. Looked up from germline, CDR1 is SGHKS and CDR2 is YYEKEE (reference sequence). V lost 5 bases, J lost 2 bases, and 4 bases stayed unmatched. This clonotype was sampled from a human donor with active COVID-19. The donor label of this sample is uncertain. Sample: peripheral blood. The chain employs TRBV5-5 and TRBJ2-7, with TRBD1 matching over 7 bases. The CDR3 is CASSSGTAYEQYF. CDR3 nucleotides: TGTGCCAGCAGTTCCGGGACAGCCTACGAGCAGTACTTC. The entire variable domain, with the rest obtained from reference TRBV5-5 and TRBJ2-7, is as follows: DAGVTQSPTHLIKTRGQQVTLRCSPISGHKSVSWYQQVLGQGPQFIFQYYEKEERGRGNFPDRFSARQFPNYSSELNVNALLLGDSALYLCASSSGTAYEQYFGPGTRLTVT.